The T cell receptor (beta chain) under discussion was sequenced for a study of response to subunit inactivated influenza vaccine. Points from the study as a whole: Authors suggested each seasonal influenza vaccination recruits few new T cells.

The V and J ends lost 8 bases and 5 bases, in that order; junction bases with no gene match: 13. Germline V gene data show CDR1 as LGHDT and CDR2 as YNNKEL (reference sequence). This CDR3 contains 15 residues. For this clonotype: Its antigen is undetermined.

Each CDR3 protein gets one entry after TCRdb re-called the RT-PCR reads with MiXCR. The sample has just over 300,000 distinct CDR3 sequences, 20% to 25% seen once. The clonotype was recovered from a man in his fifties or sixties who received an inactivated influenza vaccine. V is TRBV3-1 and J is TRBJ2-5, with TRBD2 matching over 8 bases. Material: PBMCs from blood, obtained about 19 months after vaccination. DNA for the CDR3: TGTGCCAGCGCAGAGCGGGGGTTTATGATGGAGACCCAGTACTTC. Its protein product is CASAERGFMMETQYF.